Below are 22 T cell receptor beta chains sequenced from a single sample in a study of Ad26.COV2.S vaccination and SARS-CoV-2 variants (dated by TCRdb to about 2021). The library was obtained by the immunoSEQ multiplex PCR assay. What TCRdb holds here is the immuneACCESS table cut down to in-frame rearrangements. Part of the clones is not present; checked against another copy, under half of the missing clones reflect an unresolved V gene, and the others are unexplained. The sample records some 250,000 clones, 88% of which are singletons. The top ten hold approximately 12% of the sample. The sample's treatment or condition label, decoded: around 19 received Ad26.COV2.S at low or high dose, single or two shots; about 5 received placebo; per-sample allocation not given. For vaccine and placebo recipients, repertoires were sequenced using samples collected on day 63 after the first injection. Sequencing was performed on peripheral blood, taken in a trial of Ad26.COV2.S vaccine versus placebo. These receptor sequences come from a person aged 18-60 years who received the Ad26.COV2.S COVID-19 vaccine or a placebo.

The CDR3 spells CASSQATGGNQPQHF. CDR3 sequence (DNA): TGTGCCAGCAGCCAAGCGACAGGGGGCAATCAGCCCCAGCATTTT. V is TRBV3-1 (or the pseudogene TRBV3-2) and J is TRBJ1-5, with TRBD1 matching 8 bases. The trim removed 1 base at V and 2 bases at J, leaving 1 base unmatched. Germline V CDR1 and CDR2: LGHDT, YNNKEL (reference sequence). This CDR3 contains 15 residues.

This chain uses TRBV28 with TRBJ2-1, with TRBD1 matching 12 bases. CDR3 length: 16 residues. CDR1 MDHEN and CDR2 SYDVKM come from the germline V gene. V dropped 6 bases and J dropped 10; count of bases not matched to a gene: 13. The CDR3 DNA reads as TGTGCCAGCAGCCCCTCCCCGGGACAGGGGGCTGGGGAGCAGTTCTTC. This codes for CASSPSPGQGAGEQFF.

The chain has TRBV25-1 and TRBJ2-7; 8 bases are a match to TRBD1. This CDR3 has 15 amino acids. CDR1 MGHDK and CDR2 SYGVNS come from the germline V gene. V dropped 2 bases and J dropped 2; count of bases not matched to a gene: 5. CDR3 nucleotides: TGTGCCAGCAGTGAAGGGACAGGCGATACCTACGAGCAGTACTTC. As protein: CASSEGTGDTYEQYF.

The chain couples TRBV9 to TRBJ2-2; 12 nucleotides agree with TRBD2. CDR1 SGDLS and CDR2 YYNGEE come from the germline V gene. The CDR3 consists of 15 residues. Trimming took 2 bases from V and 5 from J; bases not matched to a gene: 1. The CDR3 DNA reads as TGTGCCAGCAGCGTGGGGACTAGCGGGACCGGGGAGCTGTTTTTT. Its protein product is CASSVGTSGTGELFF.

The J gene is TRBJ2-3, the V gene TRBV28; D may match TRBD1 or TRBD2 (5 bases each). Germline-derived CDR1 and CDR2 are MDHEN and SYDVKM. V dropped 4 bases and J dropped 0 bases, with 11 bases sitting between them. CDR3 length: 15 residues. CDR3 in amino acids: CASSWGSSSTDTQYF. The CDR3 DNA reads TGTGCCAGCAGTTGGGGGAGTAGCAGCACAGATACGCAGTATTTT.

The chain combines TRBV3-1 (or the pseudogene TRBV3-2) with TRBJ2-3, with TRBD2 matching 8 bases. Trimming cost V 4 bases and J 3 bases; bases outside gene matches: 6. Germline V gene lookup returns CDR1 LGHDT and CDR2 YNNKEL (reference sequence). This CDR3 has 15 residues. In DNA form, the CDR3 reads TGTGCCAGCAGCCTCGGACTAGCAGGTACAGATACGCAGTATTTT. As protein: CASSLGLAGTDTQYF.

The V and J genes are TRBV7-2 and TRBJ2-7, with 7 bases aligning to TRBD2. Germline lookup yields CDR1 SGHTA and CDR2 FQGNSA. The CDR3 covers 15 residues. The V gene end was trimmed by 4 bases and the J gene end by 0 bases; junction bases not matched to a gene: 6. CDR3 DNA: TGTGCCAGCAGCTCCCAAAGCGGGGCCTCCTACGAGCAGTACTTC. Its protein is CASSSQSGASYEQYF.

V is TRBV9 and J is TRBJ2-5; the match to TRBD2 covers 11 bases. Trimming took 0 bases from V and 5 from J; bases not matched to a gene: 3. The CDR3 has 15 residues. Germline V gives CDR1 SGDLS, CDR2 YYNGEE. The CDR3 bases are TGTGCCAGCAGCGTAGGACTAGCGGGATGGGAGACCCAGTACTTC. As protein: CASSVGLAGWETQYF.

The chain uses TRBV5-1 and TRBJ2-7, with TRBD1 matching over 12 bases. Germline CDR1 reads SGHRS; CDR2 reads YFSETQ. The J segment lost 7 bases and the V segment lost 5 bases, leaving 10 bases of the junction unmatched. This CDR3 spans 15 amino acids. The CDR3: CASSSGTGGWEEQYF. The CDR3 coding sequence is TGCGCCAGCAGTTCCGGGACAGGGGGCTGGGAAGAGCAGTACTTC.

The V gene is TRBV30, the J gene TRBJ1-6; D is undetermined. CDR3 length equals 14 residues. Germline CDR1 reads GTSNPN; CDR2 reads SVGIG (reference sequence). V was trimmed by 2 bases and J by 6 bases, leaving 11 bases between them. CDR3 DNA: TGTGCCTGGAGTAGGTCGGAATTTAATTCACCCCTCCACTTT. This sequence encodes CAWSRSEFNSPLHF.

The gene calls are TRBV15 and TRBJ2-1; D remains unclear. In germline, CDR1 is LNHNV, CDR2 YYDKDF (reference sequence). This CDR3 has 12 residues. The V end lost 0 bases, the J end lost 6 bases, and 3 bases lay between the germline ends. CDR3 loop: CATSRESNEQFF. Written as DNA, the CDR3 is TGTGCCACCAGCAGAGAATCCAATGAGCAGTTCTTC.

V usage is TRBV29-1 and J usage is TRBJ1-2; D remains ambiguous. The ends were cut back, 1 base at V and 0 bases at J, with 3 bases in the middle. Germline CDR1 is SQVTM and CDR2 is ANQGSEA. The CDR3 is made up of 12 amino acids. CDR3 DNA: TGCAGCGTTGAAGCATCTAACTATGGCTACACCTTC. As protein: CSVEASNYGYTF.

This chain uses TRBV6-6 with TRBJ1-4, with 9 bases aligning to TRBD1. The CDR3 is 16 amino acids. Germline CDR1 is MNHNY and CDR2 is SVGAGI (reference sequence). V shed 6 bases and J 4 bases; nucleotides not matched to a gene: 9. The CDR3 nucleotides read TGTGCCAGCAGAAAAACAGGGGGCGCGGGTAATGAAAAACTGTTTTTT. As protein: CASRKTGGAGNEKLFF.

The chain joins TRBV11-3 to TRBJ2-2; D gene ambiguous. V was trimmed by 4 bases and J by 7 bases, leaving 16 bases between them. Germline CDR1 reads SGHNT; CDR2 reads YENEEA. The CDR3 extends over 15 amino acids. CDR3 nucleotides: TGTGCCAGCAGCTCGTGGGGTGGGATAGGCGGGGAGCTGTTTTTT. Residues: CASSSWGGIGGELFF.

The chain links TRBV2 to TRBJ1-5; D is perhaps TRBD1 (5 bases). From germline, CDR1 is SNHLY and CDR2 FYNNEI. This CDR3 has 15 amino acids. V was trimmed by 6 bases and J by 0 bases, leaving 12 bases between them. In nucleotides, the CDR3 is TGTGCCAGCAGCCCGGGACGGGGTAGCAATCAGCCCCAGCATTTT. It codes for CASSPGRGSNQPQHF.

The chain employs TRBV27 and TRBJ2-7, with unresolved D. Deletions cut 5 bases from V and 4 bases from J, with 21 bases between. This CDR3 spans 16 amino acids. Looked up from germline, CDR1 is MNHEY and CDR2 is SMNVEV (reference sequence). CDR3 sequence: CASSPTPAGAVYEQYF. The CDR3 bases are TGTGCCAGCAGTCCAACCCCGGCCGGTGCAGTTTACGAGCAGTACTTC.

The chain combines TRBV10-3 with TRBJ1-2, with a weak D call TRBD1 (6 bases). Looked up from germline, CDR1 is ENHRY and CDR2 is SYGVKD. V was shortened by 5 bases and J by 7 bases, with 20 bases between the two germline ends. The CDR3 is 15 amino acids. In DNA, the CDR3 is TGTGCCATCAGTCAAGGGAAGGGGGGCCCCGCTGGCTACACCTTC. This gives the protein CAISQGKGGPAGYTF.

The J gene is TRBJ1-2, the V gene TRBV5-4; D possibly corresponds to TRBD1 (5 bases). Trimming removed 6 bases at V and 8 bases at J, with 20 bases between. The germline CDR1 and CDR2 sequences are SGHNT and YYREEE (reference sequence). The CDR3 has 14 amino acids. CDR3 in amino acids: CASTFTNRGEGYTF. In DNA, the CDR3 is TGTGCCAGCACCTTTACTAACCGGGGGGAAGGCTACACCTTC. Using reference TRBV5-4 and TRBJ1-2 for the parts outside the CDR3, the full variable domain is ETGVTQSPTHLIKTRGQQVTLRCSSQSGHNTVSWYQQALGQGPQFIFQYYREEENGRGNFPPRFSGLQFPNYSSELNVNALELDDSALYLCASTFTNRGEGYTFGSGTRLTVV.

The chain combines TRBV12-3 or TRBV12-4 with TRBJ2-2; D is perhaps TRBD1 or TRBD2 (5 bases each). V lost 5 bases and J lost 8, with 9 bases in between. The CDR3 spans 12 residues. The CDR3 loop is CASSPGTGELFF. Here the CDR3 DNA reads TGTGCCAGCAGTCCCGGGACGGGGGAGCTGTTTTTT.

V gene TRBV7-6 combines with J gene TRBJ1-3; TRBD1 aligns across 8 bases. Germline CDR1 is SGHVS and CDR2 is FNYEAQ. There are 15 residues in the CDR3. J lost 0 bases, V lost 2 bases, and 0 bases had no gene match. The CDR3 coding sequence is TGTGCCAGCAGCTTAACAGGGGGCTCTGGAAACACCATATATTTT. The encoded protein is CASSLTGGSGNTIYF. The entire variable domain, with the rest obtained from reference TRBV7-6 and TRBJ1-3, is as follows: GAGVSQSPRYKVTKRGQDVALRCDPISGHVSLYWYRQALGQGPEFLTYFNYEAQQDKSGLPNDRFSAERPEGSISTLTIQRTEQRDSAMYRCASSLTGGSGNTIYFGEGSWLTVV.

The chain is built from TRBV28 and TRBJ2-2; no definite D call. The CDR3 runs 12 residues. Deletions cut 2 bases from V and 4 bases from J, with 2 bases between. CDR1 and CDR2 from the germline V gene are MDHEN and SYDVKM. The CDR3 sequence: CASSLITGELFF. The CDR3 DNA is TGTGCCAGCAGTTTAATCACCGGGGAGCTGTTTTTT.

The chain couples TRBV23-1 to TRBJ1-3; D not certain. TRBV23-1 counts as an open reading frame of uncertain function. The length of the CDR3 is 16 residues. The ends were cut back, 0 bases at V and 4 bases at J, with 13 bases in the middle. The CDR3 DNA sequence: TGCGCCAGCAGTCAATCGACGCAAGGTTCCGGAAACACCATATATTTT. This sequence encodes CASSQSTQGSGNTIYF.